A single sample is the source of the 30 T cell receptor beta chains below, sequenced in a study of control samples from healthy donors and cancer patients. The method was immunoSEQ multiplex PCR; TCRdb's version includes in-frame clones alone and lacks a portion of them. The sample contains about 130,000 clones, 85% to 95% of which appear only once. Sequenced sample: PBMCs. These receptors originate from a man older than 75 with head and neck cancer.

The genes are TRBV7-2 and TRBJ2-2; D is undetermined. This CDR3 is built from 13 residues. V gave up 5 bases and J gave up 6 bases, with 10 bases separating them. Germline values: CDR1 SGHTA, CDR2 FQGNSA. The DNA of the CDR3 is TGTGCCAGCAGCACCATTCAGGCCGGGGAGCTGTTTTTT. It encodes CASSTIQAGELFF.

The CDR3 loop reads CASSTGLAGGGETQYF. The CDR3, as DNA: TGTGCCAGCAGTACGGGACTAGCGGGAGGAGGTGAGACCCAGTACTTC. The gene calls are TRBV7-7 and TRBJ2-5; TRBD2 aligns across 15 bases. J lost 5 bases, V lost 6 bases, and 7 bases had no gene match. Germline-derived CDR1 and CDR2 are SSHAT and FNYEAQ (reference sequence). There are 16 residues in the CDR3.

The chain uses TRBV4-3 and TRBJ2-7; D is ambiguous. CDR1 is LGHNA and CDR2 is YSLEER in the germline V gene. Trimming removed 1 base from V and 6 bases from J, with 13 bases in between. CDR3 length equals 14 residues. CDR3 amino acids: CASSQGPALGEQYF. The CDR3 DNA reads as TGCGCCAGCAGCCAAGGTCCAGCGCTAGGCGAGCAGTACTTC.

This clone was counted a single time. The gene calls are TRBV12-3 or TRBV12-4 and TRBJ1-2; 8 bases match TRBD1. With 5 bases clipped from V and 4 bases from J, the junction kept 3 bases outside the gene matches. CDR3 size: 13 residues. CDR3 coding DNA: TGTGCCAGCAGTCCCACAGGGGGCTATGGCTACACCTTC. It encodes CASSPTGGYGYTF.

For the CDR3, the DNA is TGCGCCAGCAGCCAAAGTGGGGGGAACTATGGCTACACCTTC. Protein product: CASSQSGGNYGYTF. The chain carries TRBV4-3 and TRBJ1-2; D is possibly TRBD1 (5 bases). The CDR3 runs to 14 residues. CDR1 LGHNA and CDR2 YSLEER come from the germline V gene. V shed 2 bases and J shed 2 bases, with 9 bases lying between them.

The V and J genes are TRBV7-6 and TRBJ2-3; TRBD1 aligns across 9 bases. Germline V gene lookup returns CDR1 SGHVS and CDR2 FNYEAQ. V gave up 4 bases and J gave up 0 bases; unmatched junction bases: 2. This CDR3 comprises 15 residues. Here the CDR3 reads CASSSGQGSTDTQYF. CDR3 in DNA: TGTGCCAGCAGCTCTGGACAGGGGAGCACAGATACGCAGTATTTT.

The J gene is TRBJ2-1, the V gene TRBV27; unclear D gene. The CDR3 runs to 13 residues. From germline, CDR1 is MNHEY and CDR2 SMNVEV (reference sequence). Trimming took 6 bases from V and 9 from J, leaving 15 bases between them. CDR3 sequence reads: CASRRIRLGEQFF. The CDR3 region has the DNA TGTGCCAGCAGACGTATCCGGTTGGGTGAGCAGTTCTTC.

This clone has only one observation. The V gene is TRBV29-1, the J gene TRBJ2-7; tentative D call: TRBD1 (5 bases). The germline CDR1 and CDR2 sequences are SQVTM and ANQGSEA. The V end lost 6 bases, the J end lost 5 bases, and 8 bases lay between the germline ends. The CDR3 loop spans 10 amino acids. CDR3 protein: CSVAGNEQYF. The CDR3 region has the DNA TGCAGCGTAGCAGGGAACGAGCAGTACTTC.

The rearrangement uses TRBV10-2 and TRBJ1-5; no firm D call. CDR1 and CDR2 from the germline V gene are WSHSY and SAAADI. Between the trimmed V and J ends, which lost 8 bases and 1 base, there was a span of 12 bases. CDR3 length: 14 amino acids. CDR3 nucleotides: TGCGCCAGCTCGGCAGGAGAGAGCAATCAGCCCCAGCATTTT. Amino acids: CASSAGESNQPQHF.

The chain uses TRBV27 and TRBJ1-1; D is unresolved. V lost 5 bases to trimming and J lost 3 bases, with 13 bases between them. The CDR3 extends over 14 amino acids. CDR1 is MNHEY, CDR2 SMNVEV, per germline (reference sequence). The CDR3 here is CASSPRGWDTEAFF. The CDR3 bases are TGTGCCAGCAGTCCGAGAGGGTGGGACACTGAAGCTTTCTTT.

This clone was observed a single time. The CDR3 region has the DNA TGTGCCAGCAGGGGCGGGTACGAGCAGTACTTC. Protein sequence: CASRGGYEQYF. This sequence joins TRBV28 and TRBJ2-7; TRBD2 is a possible D gene (5 bases). Trimming pared 6 bases from V and 4 bases from J, leaving 7 bases between. The CDR3 is made up of 11 amino acids. The germline V gene has CDR1 MDHEN and CDR2 SYDVKM.

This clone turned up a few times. The CDR3 DNA sequence: TGTGCCAGCAGCTTAGGGGCGGGGGGCGGTCAGCCCCAGCATTTT. This translates into CASSLGAGGGQPQHF. The gene calls are TRBV7-8 and TRBJ1-5; weak D call: TRBD1 (6 bases). The CDR3 contains 15 residues. Looked up from germline, CDR1 is SGHVS and CDR2 is FQNEAQ. V lost 1 base to trimming and J lost 6 bases, with 13 bases between them. The whole variable domain, remainder taken from reference TRBV7-8 and TRBJ1-5, is GAGVSQSPRYKVAKRGQDVALRCDPISGHVSLFWYQQALGQGPEFLTYFQNEAQLDKSGLPSDRFFAERPEGSVSTLKIQRTQQEDSAVYLCASSLGAGGGQPQHFGDGTRLSIL.

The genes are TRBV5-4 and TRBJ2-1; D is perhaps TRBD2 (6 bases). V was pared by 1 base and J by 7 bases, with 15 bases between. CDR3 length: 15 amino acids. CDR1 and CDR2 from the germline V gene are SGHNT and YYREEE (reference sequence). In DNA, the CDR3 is TGTGCCAGCAGCTTGCCTGGGACTTTCCTGAATGAGCAGTTCTTC. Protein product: CASSLPGTFLNEQFF.

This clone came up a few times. CDR3 DNA sequence: TGTGCCTGGAAAGGGCACACCGGGGAGCTGTTTTTT. Protein product: CAWKGHTGELFF. The chain joins TRBV30 to TRBJ2-2; D is uncertain. There are 12 residues in the CDR3. The germline V and J ends were trimmed by 4 bases and 3 bases, with 6 bases remaining between them. Germline loops: CDR1 GTSNPN, CDR2 SVGIG (reference sequence).

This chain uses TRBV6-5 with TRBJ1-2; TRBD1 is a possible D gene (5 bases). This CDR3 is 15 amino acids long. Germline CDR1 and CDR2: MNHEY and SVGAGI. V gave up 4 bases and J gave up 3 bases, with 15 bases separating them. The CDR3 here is CASSSPQGQHYGYTF. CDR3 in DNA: TGTGCCAGCAGTTCTCCCCAAGGACAACACTATGGCTACACCTTC.

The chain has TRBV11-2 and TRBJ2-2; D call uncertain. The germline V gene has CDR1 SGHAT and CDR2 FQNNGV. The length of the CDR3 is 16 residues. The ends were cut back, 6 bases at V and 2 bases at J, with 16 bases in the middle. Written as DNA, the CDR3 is TGTGCCAGCAGGCTCCGTGCCACCACCAACACCGGGGAGCTGTTTTTT. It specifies CASRLRATTNTGELFF.

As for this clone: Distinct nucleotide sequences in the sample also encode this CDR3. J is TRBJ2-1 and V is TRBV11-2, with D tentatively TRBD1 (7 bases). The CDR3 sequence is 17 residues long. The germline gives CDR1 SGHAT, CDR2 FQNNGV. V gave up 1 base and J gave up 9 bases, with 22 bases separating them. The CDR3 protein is CASSLGGAPGGSGEQFF. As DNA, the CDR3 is TGTGCCAGCAGCTTAGGGGGTGCCCCAGGGGGGTCGGGTGAGCAGTTCTTC.

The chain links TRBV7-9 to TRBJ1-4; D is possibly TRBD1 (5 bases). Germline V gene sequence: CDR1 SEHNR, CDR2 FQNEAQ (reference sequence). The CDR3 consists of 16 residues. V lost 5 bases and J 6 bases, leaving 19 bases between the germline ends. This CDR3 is CASSRSVGRNHEKLFF. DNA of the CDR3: TGTGCCAGCAGCCGCTCGGTGGGACGGAACCATGAAAAACTGTTTTTT.

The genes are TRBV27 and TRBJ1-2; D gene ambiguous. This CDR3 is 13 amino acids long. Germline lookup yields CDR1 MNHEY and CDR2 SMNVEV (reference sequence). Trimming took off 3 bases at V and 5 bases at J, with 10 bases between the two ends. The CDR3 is CASSLDGLYGYTF. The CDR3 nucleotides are TGTGCCAGCAGTTTGGACGGGTTATATGGCTACACCTTC.

The CDR3 nucleotides read TGTGCCAGCAGCTTGGGAGGAACCTACGAGCAGTACTTC. It yields the protein CASSLGGTYEQYF. The rearrangement joins TRBV5-4 to TRBJ2-7; D unresolved. CDR3 size: 13 residues. V lost 0 bases and J lost 2, with 6 bases in between. CDR1 is SGHNT, CDR2 YYREEE, per germline (reference sequence).

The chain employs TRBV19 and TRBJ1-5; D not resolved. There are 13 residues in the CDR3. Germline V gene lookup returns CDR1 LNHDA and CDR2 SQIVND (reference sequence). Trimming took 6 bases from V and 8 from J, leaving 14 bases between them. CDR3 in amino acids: CASSQNRGEPQHF. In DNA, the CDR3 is TGTGCCAGTAGCCAGAATCGGGGAGAGCCCCAGCATTTT.

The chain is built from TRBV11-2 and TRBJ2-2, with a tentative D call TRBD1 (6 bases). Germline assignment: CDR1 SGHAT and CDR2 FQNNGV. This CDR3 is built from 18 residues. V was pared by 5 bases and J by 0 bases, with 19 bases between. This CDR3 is CASSLVGPGAANTGELFF. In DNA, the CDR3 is TGTGCCAGCAGCCTCGTGGGCCCAGGGGCCGCGAACACCGGGGAGCTGTTTTTT.

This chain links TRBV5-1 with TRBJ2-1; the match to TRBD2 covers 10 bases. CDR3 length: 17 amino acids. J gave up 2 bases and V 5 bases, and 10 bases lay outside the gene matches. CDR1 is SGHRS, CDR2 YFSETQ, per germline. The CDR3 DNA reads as TGCGCCAGCAGAGGCATCCAAGCGGGAGGGCCCTACAATGAGCAGTTCTTC. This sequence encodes CASRGIQAGGPYNEQFF. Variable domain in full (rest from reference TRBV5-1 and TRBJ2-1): KAGVTQTPRYLIKTRGQQVTLSCSPISGHRSVSWYQQTPGQGLQFLFEYFSETQRNKGNFPGRFSGRQFSNSRSEMNVSTLELGDSALYLCASRGIQAGGPYNEQFFGPGTRLTVL.

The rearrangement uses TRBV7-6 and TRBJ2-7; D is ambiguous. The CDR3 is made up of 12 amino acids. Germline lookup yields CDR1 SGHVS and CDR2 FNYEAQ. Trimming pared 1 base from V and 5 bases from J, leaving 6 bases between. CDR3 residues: CASSLGVHEQYF. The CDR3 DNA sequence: TGTGCCAGCAGCTTAGGCGTCCACGAGCAGTACTTC.

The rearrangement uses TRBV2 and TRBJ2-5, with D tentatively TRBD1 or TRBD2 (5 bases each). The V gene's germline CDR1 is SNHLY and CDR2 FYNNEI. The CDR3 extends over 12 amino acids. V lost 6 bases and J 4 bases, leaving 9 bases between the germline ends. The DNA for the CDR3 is TGTGCCAGCAGCCCGAGGGGAGAGACCCAGTACTTC. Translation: CASSPRGETQYF.

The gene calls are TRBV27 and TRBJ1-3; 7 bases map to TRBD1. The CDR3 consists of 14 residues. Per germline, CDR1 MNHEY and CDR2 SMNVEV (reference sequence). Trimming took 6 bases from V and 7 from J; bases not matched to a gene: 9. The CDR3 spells CASSPRQGPNTIYF. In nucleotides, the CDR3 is TGTGCCAGCAGCCCTCGACAGGGCCCGAACACCATATATTTT.

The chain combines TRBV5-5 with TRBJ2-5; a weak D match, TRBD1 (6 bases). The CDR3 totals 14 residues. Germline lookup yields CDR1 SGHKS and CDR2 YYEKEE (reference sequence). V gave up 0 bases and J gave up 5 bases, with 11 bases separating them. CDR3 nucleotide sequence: TGTGCCAGCAGCTTGGTTGGGGGCGGGGAGACCCAGTACTTC. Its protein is CASSLVGGGETQYF.

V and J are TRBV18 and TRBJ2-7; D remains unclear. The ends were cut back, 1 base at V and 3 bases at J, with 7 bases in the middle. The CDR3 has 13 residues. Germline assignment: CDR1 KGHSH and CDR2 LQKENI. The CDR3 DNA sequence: TGTGCCAGCTCACCACGAACGGTCTACGAGCAGTACTTC. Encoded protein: CASSPRTVYEQYF.

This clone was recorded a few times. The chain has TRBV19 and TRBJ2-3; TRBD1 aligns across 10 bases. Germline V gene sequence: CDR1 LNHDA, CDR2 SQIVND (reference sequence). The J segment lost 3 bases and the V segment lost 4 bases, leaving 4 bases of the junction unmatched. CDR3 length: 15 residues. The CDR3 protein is CASSRTGGRTDTQYF. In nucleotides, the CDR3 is TGTGCCAGTAGTAGGACAGGGGGTAGGACAGATACGCAGTATTTT.

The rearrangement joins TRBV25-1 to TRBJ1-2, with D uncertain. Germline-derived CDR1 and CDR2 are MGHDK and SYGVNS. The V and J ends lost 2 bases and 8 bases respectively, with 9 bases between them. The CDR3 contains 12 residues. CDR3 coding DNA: TGTGCCAGCAGTGAAGGTCCTTGGGGCTACACCTTC. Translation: CASSEGPWGYTF.